This entry lists 22 T cell receptor beta chains sequenced from one sample in a study of T cell responses to AZD1222 COVID-19 vaccine. TCRdb keeps only in-frame clones here, not all; method: immunoSEQ multiplex PCR. The sample lists under 200,000 clones; around nine tenths were seen once. The sequences come from peripheral blood, collected on day 0 of AZD1222 vaccination. The receptor source for this set is an adult in good health.

This clone appeared a few times. The chain uses TRBV19 and TRBJ1-2, with a tentative D call TRBD1 (6 bases). Trimming removed 4 bases from V and 7 bases from J, with 10 bases in between. This CDR3 comprises 12 residues. Looked up from germline, CDR1 is LNHDA and CDR2 is SQIVND (reference sequence). The CDR3 DNA reads TGTGCCAGTAGTAGGGGGGGGCCTGGCTACACCTTC. Its translation: CASSRGGPGYTF. Based on the CDR3 plus reference TRBV19 and TRBJ1-2, the full variable domain is DGGITQSPKYLFRKEGQNVTLSCEQNLNHDAMYWYRQDPGQGLRLIYYSQIVNDFQKGDIAEGYSVSREKKESFPLTVTSAQKNPTAFYLCASSRGGPGYTFGSGTRLTVV.

The CDR3, as DNA: TGTGCCATCAGTGAGAACAGAGACCGTGGCTACACCTTC. This translates into CAISENRDRGYTF. The chain links TRBV10-3 to TRBJ1-2; no clear D. Germline assignment: CDR1 ENHRY and CDR2 SYGVKD. The CDR3 is 13 amino acids. The V end lost 2 bases, the J end lost 7 bases, and 11 bases lay between the germline ends.

V is TRBV7-9 and J is TRBJ2-2; 7 nucleotides line up with TRBD1. Trimming cost V 4 bases and J 1 base; bases outside gene matches: 3. CDR1 and CDR2 from the germline V gene are SEHNR and FQNEAQ (reference sequence). The length of the CDR3 is 15 residues. The CDR3: CASSSRDRNTGELFF. CDR3 nucleotide sequence: TGTGCCAGCAGCTCCCGGGACAGGAACACCGGGGAGCTGTTTTTT.

The CDR3 bases are TGTGCCAGCAGCAATAGGAAAATGAACACTGAAGCTTTCTTT. Translation: CASSNRKMNTEAFF. V gene TRBV2 combines with J gene TRBJ1-1; no clear D. V was trimmed by 6 bases and J by 0 bases, leaving 11 bases between them. The V gene's germline CDR1 is SNHLY and CDR2 FYNNEI. The CDR3 is 14 residues long.

The V gene is TRBV4-3, the J gene TRBJ1-3; 7 positions agree with TRBD1. The germline CDR1 and CDR2 sequences are LGHNA and YSLEER. CDR3 length: 16 amino acids. The junction had 10 bases not matched to a gene; V was cut back by 4 bases and J by 4 bases. The CDR3 DNA sequence: TGCGCCAGCAGCCGAGGGGGCGGGTCCCCAGGAAACACCATATATTTT. This sequence encodes CASSRGGGSPGNTIYF.

This sequence joins TRBV28 and TRBJ2-1; maybe TRBD2 (6 bases). From germline, CDR1 is MDHEN and CDR2 SYDVKM. The CDR3 covers 13 residues. Trimming took 3 bases from V and 12 from J, leaving 15 bases between them. The CDR3 sequence is CASSLRASEGQFF. The CDR3 nucleotides are TGTGCCAGCAGTTTGCGGGCTAGCGAAGGGCAGTTCTTC.

This clone was recorded only once. The V and J genes are TRBV10-1 and TRBJ2-7, with D perhaps being TRBD1 or TRBD2 (7 bases each). From germline, CDR1 is WNHNN and CDR2 SYGVQD (reference sequence). V gave up 6 bases and J gave up 2 bases, with 17 bases separating them. The CDR3 loop spans 15 amino acids. The CDR3 DNA is TGCGCCAGCAGCAGGGGGGGACGGACCACCTACGAGCAGTACTTC. It is translated as CASSRGGRTTYEQYF.

The rearrangement uses TRBV5-6 and TRBJ1-5; D is unclear. Per the germline V gene, CDR1 is SGHDT and CDR2 is YYEEEE. The CDR3 sequence is 16 residues long. Trimming stripped 2 bases from V and 2 bases from J, with 14 bases between. The CDR3 here is CASSFFQSAGNQPQHF. CDR3 DNA sequence: TGTGCCAGCAGCTTCTTTCAGTCGGCGGGCAATCAGCCCCAGCATTTT.

V is TRBV6-5 and J is TRBJ1-5; the match to TRBD1 covers 9 bases. This CDR3 spans 13 amino acids. Germline CDR1 is MNHEY and CDR2 is SVGAGI. V dropped 6 bases and J dropped 9; count of bases not matched to a gene: 6. The CDR3 region is CASRDRGIGPQHF. The CDR3 nucleotides read TGTGCCAGCAGAGACAGGGGGATCGGGCCCCAGCATTTT.

The chain is built from TRBV3-1 (or the pseudogene TRBV3-2) and TRBJ2-1; D might be TRBD2 (6 bases). The CDR3 contains 17 residues. Germline lookup yields CDR1 LGHDT and CDR2 YNNKEL (reference sequence). V was pared by 1 base and J by 4 bases, with 17 bases between. The CDR3 sequence is CASSQGLGGTTYNEQFF. The DNA of the CDR3 is TGTGCCAGCAGCCAAGGACTTGGGGGGACGACATACAATGAGCAGTTCTTC.

The rearrangement joins TRBV4-3 to TRBJ2-7; no clear D gene. Trimming removed 1 base from V and 12 bases from J, with 13 bases in between. Germline V gene sequence: CDR1 LGHNA, CDR2 YSLEER. The CDR3 sequence is 12 residues long. The CDR3 region is CASSQGYFGRYF. CDR3 in DNA: TGCGCCAGCAGCCAAGGCTATTTTGGTCGGTACTTC.

CDR3 nucleotide sequence: TGTGCCAGCAGCACGGGACAGCGGGTCGGACAGCCCCAGCATTTT. Amino acid sequence: CASSTGQRVGQPQHF. The chain uses TRBV7-2 and TRBJ1-5; 7 nucleotides agree with TRBD1. Looked up from germline, CDR1 is SGHTA and CDR2 is FQGNSA. V lost 5 bases to trimming and J lost 7 bases; unmatched junction nucleotides: 11. CDR3 length: 15 residues.

This clone is a singleton in its sample. This chain uses TRBV7-2 with TRBJ2-3; no firm D call. The CDR3 spans 15 residues. From germline, CDR1 is SGHTA and CDR2 FQGNSA. Trimming left V 3 bases short and J 6 bases short, with 16 bases between. The CDR3 sequence: CASSFSGLMADTQYF. In DNA form, the CDR3 reads TGTGCCAGCAGCTTCTCGGGCCTTATGGCGGATACGCAGTATTTT.

This clone was counted once. The gene calls are TRBV27 and TRBJ2-2; D may be TRBD1 (7 bases). The V gene's germline CDR1 is MNHEY and CDR2 SMNVEV (reference sequence). Trimming took off 3 bases at V and 4 bases at J, with 12 bases between the two ends. CDR3 size: 15 residues. This CDR3 is CASSLEGAGTGELFF. CDR3 nucleotide sequence: TGTGCCAGCAGTTTGGAGGGGGCGGGCACCGGGGAGCTGTTTTTT.

The rearrangement joins TRBV6-5 to TRBJ1-1; D is undetermined. The CDR3 extends over 12 amino acids. The germline gives CDR1 MNHEY, CDR2 SVGAGI. Trimming cost V 2 bases and J 7 bases, with 8 bases left between them. The CDR3 reads CASSYAGYEAFF. CDR3 DNA sequence: TGTGCCAGCAGTTACGCGGGATATGAAGCTTTCTTT.

This clone was observed once. The J gene is TRBJ1-1, the V gene TRBV27; D might be TRBD1 (6 bases). Trimming took off 2 bases at V and 2 bases at J, with 9 bases between the two ends. Germline V CDR1 and CDR2: MNHEY, SMNVEV (reference sequence). This CDR3 is built from 14 residues. CDR3 protein: CASSLHRANTEAFF. The CDR3 DNA is TGTGCCAGCAGTTTACACAGGGCTAACACTGAAGCTTTCTTT.

In its sample, this clone was seen a few times. The rearrangement uses TRBV7-9 and TRBJ1-1; D remains unclear. The CDR3 covers 12 residues. Germline V gene data show CDR1 as SEHNR and CDR2 as FQNEAQ (reference sequence). The germline V and J ends were trimmed by 5 bases and 5 bases, with 9 bases remaining between them. The CDR3 here is CASSPPPTEAFF. CDR3 DNA sequence: TGTGCCAGCAGCCCACCTCCGACTGAAGCTTTCTTT. The full variable domain, completed using reference TRBV7-9 and TRBJ1-1, is DTGVSQNPRHKITKRGQNVTFRCDPISEHNRLYWYRQTLGQGPEFLTYFQNEAQLEKSRLLSDRFSAERPKGSFSTLEIQRTEQGDSAMYLCASSPPPTEAFFGQGTRLTVV.

This rearrangement joins TRBV7-2 to TRBJ1-2; D unresolved. The ends were cut back, 4 bases at V and 4 bases at J, with 10 bases in the middle. CDR1 and CDR2 (germline): SGHTA, FQGNSA. CDR3 length: 13 amino acids. For the CDR3, the DNA is TGTGCCAGCAGCTCCCCCGGGCCCTATGGCTACACCTTC. This sequence encodes CASSSPGPYGYTF.

The gene calls are TRBV12-5 and TRBJ2-1; D gene ambiguous. CDR3 size: 12 residues. Germline V gives CDR1 LGHNT, CDR2 FRNRAP. Between the trimmed V and J ends, which lost 1 base and 10 bases, there was a span of 8 bases. The CDR3 loop is CASGLGTGEQFF. The CDR3 DNA follows: TGTGCTAGTGGTTTGGGAACTGGCGAGCAGTTCTTC.

This chain uses TRBV9 with TRBJ1-5; D is ambiguous. Trimming pared 3 bases from V and 0 bases from J, leaving 10 bases between. The germline V gene has CDR1 SGDLS and CDR2 YYNGEE. The CDR3 totals 15 residues. CDR3 DNA sequence: TGTGCCAGCAGCGAGGGTTCCTATAGCAATCAGCCCCAGCATTTT. This sequence encodes CASSEGSYSNQPQHF.

This chain uses TRBV27 with TRBJ2-6; TRBD1 agrees at 7 bases. This CDR3 has 14 residues. Germline loops: CDR1 MNHEY, CDR2 SMNVEV (reference sequence). V was pared by 6 bases and J by 2 bases, with 1 base of the junction left unmatched. The CDR3 nucleotides are TGTGCCAGCAGAACAGGGGCTGGGGCCAACGTCCTGACTTTC. Its protein is CASRTGAGANVLTF. Looking up the rest from reference TRBV27 and TRBJ2-6 gives the full variable domain: EAQVTQNPRYLITVTGKKLTVTCSQNMNHEYMSWYRQDPGLGLRQIYYSMNVEVTDKGDVPEGYKVSRKEKRNFPLILESPSPNQTSLYFCASRTGAGANVLTFGAGSRLTVL.

This chain uses TRBV9 with TRBJ2-7; 12 bases line up with TRBD1. Germline V lookup: CDR1 SGDLS, CDR2 YYNGEE. V was pared by 4 bases and J by 0 bases, with 5 bases of the junction left unmatched. The CDR3 totals 16 residues. CDR3 loop: CASSRGDRGLSYEQYF. Written as DNA, the CDR3 is TGTGCCAGCAGCAGAGGGGACAGGGGGCTCTCCTACGAGCAGTACTTC.